The entry below gives a single T cell receptor beta chain sequence along with its context. Its antigen is currently unknown. This record comes from a study of naive and memory T cell subsets. The library had UMIs added by 3' ligation of an oligonucleotide to TCR cDNA. Whole-blood samples were less than 3 ml of peripheral blood from healthy adult volunteers. Unsorted total RNA, about 1 to 1000 ng, was DNase treated before reverse transcription. Per the germline V gene, CDR1 is SGHNT and CDR2 is YYREEE (reference sequence). V was cut by 4 bases and J by 3 bases, with 12 bases left in between. This CDR3 is built from 14 residues. Ligated cDNA underwent four rounds of PCR with nested alpha and beta constant region primers and SP2. Alpha and beta constant region primers primed reverse transcription for blood and skin samples. TCRdb re-derived calls from the 5' RACE reads in MiXCR, one entry per CDR3 protein. Here the sample spans roughly 56,000 distinct CDR3 sequences, approximately 7.2% being singletons.

Points from the study as a whole: Potentially, T cell activation and differentiation skew this RNA-based measurement.

This sequence was found in a male donor in good health. The chain links TRBV5-4 to TRBJ2-3; possibly TRBD1 or TRBD2 for D (5 bases each). The CDR3 reads CASSPGRITDTQYF. In DNA form, the CDR3 reads TGTGCCAGCAGCCCGGGACGGATTACAGATACGCAGTATTTT.